This T cell receptor (beta chain) was sequenced in a study of blood T cell repertoires in COVID-19. About the study: Samples representing acute and convalescent COVID-19 were sourced from the United States, Italy and Spain. Nucleic acid was either cDNA or gDNA, and it came from T cells, B-cell-depleted T cells, or PBMCs.

How the authors handled the data: Reference gene primer amplification in the assay estimated nucleated cell counts. The assay was immunoSEQ multiplex PCR, and TCRdb's table has in-frame clones only and misses some. That table gives V, J and clone size, and the DNA gave D and trimming. The sample lists tens of thousands of clones, approximately 91% occurring once. The junction had 4 bases not matched to a gene; V was cut back by 5 bases and J by 2 bases. The germline gives CDR1 SGHVS, CDR2 FQNEAQ. This CDR3 contains 14 residues. Sequencing input: peripheral blood. The TCR originated in a human donor in a cohort sampled during active COVID-19. The rearrangement links TRBV7-8 to TRBJ2-7; 9 bases match TRBD1. CDR3 amino acids: CASSIYRGPYEQYV. CDR3 coding DNA: TGTGCCAGCAGCATCTACAGGGGGCCCTACGAGCAGTACGTC.